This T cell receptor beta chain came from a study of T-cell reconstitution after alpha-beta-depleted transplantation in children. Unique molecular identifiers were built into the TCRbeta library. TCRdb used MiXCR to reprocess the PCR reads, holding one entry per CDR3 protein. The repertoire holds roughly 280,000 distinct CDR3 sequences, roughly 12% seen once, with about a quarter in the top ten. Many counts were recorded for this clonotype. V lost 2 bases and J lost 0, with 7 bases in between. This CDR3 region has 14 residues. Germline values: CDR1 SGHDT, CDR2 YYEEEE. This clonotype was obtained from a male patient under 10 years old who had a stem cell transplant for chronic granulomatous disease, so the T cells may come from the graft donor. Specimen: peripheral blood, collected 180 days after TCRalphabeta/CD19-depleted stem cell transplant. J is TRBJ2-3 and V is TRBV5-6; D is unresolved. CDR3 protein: CASSLITSTDTQYF. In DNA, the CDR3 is TGTGCCAGCAGCTTAATCACTAGCACAGATACGCAGTATTTT.